The 32 T cell receptor beta chains reported below all come from one sample, sequenced in a study of blood T cell repertoires in COVID-19. Libraries were prepared by immunoSEQ multiplex PCR; TCRdb keeps only in-frame clonotypes and omits some of them. The sample carries 100,000 or so clones, roughly 86% recorded once. Sequenced material: peripheral blood. These TCRs come from a woman aged 60-75 years with acute or convalescent COVID-19.

The CDR3 bases are TGTGCCAGCAGCTTGCCGGGACAGGGAAGAGATACGCAGTATTTT. Translated, it gives CASSLPGQGRDTQYF. The chain uses TRBV11-2 and TRBJ2-3, with 9 nucleotides matching TRBD1. After removal of 3 bases from V and 5 bases from J, the junction contained 6 bases not matched to a gene. This CDR3 contains 15 residues. Germline lookup yields CDR1 SGHAT and CDR2 FQNNGV.

V usage is TRBV24-1 and J usage is TRBJ2-7, with unresolved D. This CDR3 has 15 amino acids. Per the germline V gene, CDR1 is KGHDR and CDR2 is SFDVKD. V lost 9 bases and J 0 bases, leaving 17 bases between the germline ends. The DNA for the CDR3 is TGTGCCACCCCCCCTTTGACAAGTCACTCCTACGAGCAGTACGTC. It encodes CATPPLTSHSYEQYV.

The chain recombines TRBV5-1 with TRBJ2-1; 10 positions match TRBD2. V gave up 6 bases and J gave up 3 bases; unmatched junction bases: 6. The germline gives CDR1 SGHRS, CDR2 YFSETQ. The CDR3 has 15 residues. The CDR3: CASKAGTSDYNEQFF. CDR3 DNA sequence: TGCGCCAGCAAGGCCGGGACTAGCGACTACAATGAGCAGTTCTTC. Variable domain in full (rest from reference TRBV5-1 and TRBJ2-1): KAGVTQTPRYLIKTRGQQVTLSCSPISGHRSVSWYQQTPGQGLQFLFEYFSETQRNKGNFPGRFSGRQFSNSRSEMNVSTLELGDSALYLCASKAGTSDYNEQFFGPGTRLTVL.

The chain couples TRBV20-1 to TRBJ2-3, with D unresolved. The CDR3 totals 11 residues. CDR1 and CDR2 from the germline V gene are DFQATT and SNEGSKA (reference sequence). The CDR3 DNA is TGCAGCGGCCAGGTGACAGATACGCAGTATTTT. This sequence encodes CSGQVTDTQYF.

The chain has TRBV15 and TRBJ1-2; D unresolved. The CDR3 extends over 16 amino acids. Trimming pared 1 base from V and 0 bases from J, leaving 12 bases between. Looked up from germline, CDR1 is LNHNV and CDR2 is YYDKDF (reference sequence). In DNA, the CDR3 is TGTGCCACCAGCAGAGGTGGCCCCGAAACTAACTATGGCTACACCTTC. It encodes CATSRGGPETNYGYTF.

This clone occurred once. CDR3 sequence: CASSAQGQGAWETQYF. The CDR3 DNA is TGTGCCAGCAGCGCGCAAGGACAGGGGGCTTGGGAGACCCAGTACTTC. The chain employs TRBV9 and TRBJ2-5; 11 bases are a match to TRBD1. The CDR3 length is 16 residues. The germline gives CDR1 SGDLS, CDR2 YYNGEE. Trimming took 3 bases from V and 5 from J; bases not matched to a gene: 9.

CDR3 sequence: CASSLVPGRYEQYF. The CDR3, as DNA: TGTGCCAGCAGCTTAGTGCCAGGGCGGTACGAGCAGTACTTC. The V and J genes are TRBV11-2 and TRBJ2-7; D is perhaps TRBD1 (5 bases). The CDR3 contains 14 residues. The germline V and J ends were trimmed by 1 base and 4 bases, with 11 bases remaining between them. Germline V gives CDR1 SGHAT, CDR2 FQNNGV.

J is TRBJ2-1 and V is TRBV28, with 7 bases matching TRBD2. The V gene's germline CDR1 is MDHEN and CDR2 SYDVKM. J gave up 7 bases and V 4 bases, and 13 bases lay outside the gene matches. The CDR3 sequence is 16 residues long. As DNA, the CDR3 is TGTGCCAGCAGTTCTGGGGGGAGGGCCCTGGGAAATGAGCAGTTCTTC. Its translation: CASSSGGRALGNEQFF.

The chain is built from TRBV10-3 and TRBJ1-1, with 10 bases that match TRBD1. The germline gives CDR1 ENHRY, CDR2 SYGVKD. This CDR3 has 15 amino acids. The trim removed 4 bases at V and 5 bases at J, leaving 7 bases unmatched. CDR3: CAISVDRGLLTEAFF. DNA of the CDR3: TGTGCCATCAGTGTTGACAGGGGGCTTTTAACTGAAGCTTTCTTT.

The rearrangement joins TRBV10-3 to TRBJ1-5, with D possibly being TRBD1 (5 bases). V lost 10 bases to trimming and J lost 0 bases, with 13 bases between them. The CDR3 consists of 14 residues. The germline CDR1 and CDR2 sequences are ENHRY and SYGVKD. The CDR3 here is CATSQGLSNQPQHF. The CDR3 region has the DNA TGTGCCACCAGCCAGGGCCTTAGCAATCAGCCCCAGCATTTT.

The CDR3 nucleotides read TGTGCCACCAGTGCCCCGGGACAGGGGAGAGCTTTCTTT. Translating gives CATSAPGQGRAFF. V is TRBV24-1 and J is TRBJ1-1; 10 nucleotides align to TRBD1. The CDR3 extends over 13 amino acids. Trimming at V came to 5 bases and at J to 10 bases, leaving 6 bases not matched to a gene. Germline V CDR1 and CDR2: KGHDR, SFDVKD.

This clone has a single count. The CDR3 sequence is CASSARTLGYTF. CDR3 sequence (DNA): TGTGCCAGCAGTGCACGGACACTTGGCTACACCTTC. This chain connects TRBV12-3 or TRBV12-4 to TRBJ1-2; perhaps TRBD1 as D (5 bases). This CDR3 spans 12 amino acids. Trimming stripped 5 bases from V and 7 bases from J, with 11 bases between.

This clone is a singleton in its sample. V usage is TRBV19 and J usage is TRBJ2-3; 7 bases are a match to TRBD2. The CDR3 loop spans 16 amino acids. The germline CDR1 and CDR2 sequences are LNHDA and SQIVND (reference sequence). J was trimmed by 4 bases and V by 3 bases; bases with no gene match: 10. The CDR3 region is CASSIRVAGMSDTQYF. In nucleotides, the CDR3 is TGTGCCAGTAGTATCCGGGTAGCGGGTATGTCAGATACGCAGTATTTT.

This clone was found a few times. The DNA of the CDR3 is TGTGCCAGCAGCCGGGACAGGATCTATGGCTACACCTTC. This encodes CASSRDRIYGYTF. This chain uses TRBV6-6 with TRBJ1-2; 8 nucleotides line up with TRBD1. Losses at the gene ends were 6 bases for V and 4 bases for J; bases not matched to a gene: 4. This CDR3 region has 13 residues. The germline CDR1 and CDR2 sequences are MNHNY and SVGAGI (reference sequence).

The chain combines TRBV19 with TRBJ2-5; D might be TRBD1 (6 bases). The V gene lost 4 bases and the J gene lost 5 bases, with 17 bases spanning the gap. The CDR3 is 15 amino acids. The germline CDR1 and CDR2 sequences are LNHDA and SQIVND (reference sequence). The CDR3 is CASSKGDRFWETQYF. In nucleotides, the CDR3 is TGTGCCAGTAGTAAGGGCGACAGGTTCTGGGAGACCCAGTACTTC.

The CDR3 sequence is CATSPGGAGLQTQYF. The CDR3 region has the DNA TGTGCCACCTCTCCCGGGGGGGCGGGTTTGCAGACCCAGTACTTC. V usage is TRBV6-5 and J usage is TRBJ2-5; 8 bases agree with TRBD2. The CDR3 spans 15 residues. V lost 10 bases to trimming and J lost 6 bases; unmatched junction nucleotides: 16. Germline V gives CDR1 MNHEY, CDR2 SVGAGI.

J is TRBJ1-1 and V is TRBV7-9; tentatively, D is TRBD1 (5 bases). The CDR3 length is 16 residues. Deletions cut 5 bases from V and 1 base from J, with 17 bases between. Per the germline V gene, CDR1 is SEHNR and CDR2 is FQNEAQ (reference sequence). Here the CDR3 reads CASSPGWGAANTEAFF. The CDR3 DNA reads as TGTGCCAGCAGCCCAGGTTGGGGCGCCGCGAACACTGAAGCTTTCTTT. The full variable domain, completed using reference TRBV7-9 and TRBJ1-1, is DTGVSQNPRHKITKRGQNVTFRCDPISEHNRLYWYRQTLGQGPEFLTYFQNEAQLEKSRLLSDRFSAERPKGSFSTLEIQRTEQGDSAMYLCASSPGWGAANTEAFFGQGTRLTVV.

The gene calls are TRBV10-3 and TRBJ2-3; possibly TRBD2 for D (5 bases). CDR3 length equals 17 residues. V shed 6 bases and J shed 0 bases, with 19 bases lying between them. Germline-derived CDR1 and CDR2 are ENHRY and SYGVKD. For the CDR3, the DNA is TGTGCCATCAGGACCTCCTTGGTGAGGGCTAGCACAGATACGCAGTATTTT. Its protein product is CAIRTSLVRASTDTQYF.

The chain recombines TRBV28 with TRBJ2-7; TRBD1 agrees at 12 bases. Germline assignment: CDR1 MDHEN and CDR2 SYDVKM. With 6 bases clipped from V and 3 bases from J, the junction kept 12 bases outside the gene matches. This CDR3 spans 17 amino acids. CDR3 protein: CASSPEGQGARLYEQYF. The CDR3 region has the DNA TGTGCCAGCAGCCCCGAGGGACAGGGGGCGAGGCTCTACGAGCAGTACTTC.

J is TRBJ2-1 and V is TRBV11-2, with D maybe TRBD1 (6 bases). The CDR3 is 15 amino acids. V was pared by 5 bases and J by 7 bases, with 18 bases between. Germline V CDR1 and CDR2: SGHAT, FQNNGV. CDR3 coding DNA: TGTGCCAGCAGCCTCGAAGGGGGAGCAGGGAATGAGCAGTTCTTC. Translated, it gives CASSLEGGAGNEQFF.

This clone was seen just once. The V and J genes are TRBV3-1 (or the pseudogene TRBV3-2) and TRBJ2-1; the match to TRBD2 covers 7 bases. Germline trimming cut 1 base from V and 4 bases from J; bases unmatched to any gene: 4. Germline V gives CDR1 LGHDT, CDR2 YNNKEL (reference sequence). The CDR3 covers 15 residues. The CDR3 is CASSQVREWYNEQFF. As DNA, the CDR3 is TGTGCCAGCAGCCAAGTGCGGGAGTGGTACAATGAGCAGTTCTTC.

The chain recombines TRBV19 with TRBJ1-4; D may be TRBD1 (6 bases). The CDR3 is 18 amino acids. V was shortened by 3 bases and J by 6 bases, with 23 bases between the two germline ends. CDR1 and CDR2 (germline): LNHDA, SQIVND (reference sequence). CDR3 in amino acids: CASSITRRGARGDEKLFF. CDR3 sequence (DNA): TGTGCCAGTAGTATTACCCGCCGGGGGGCTAGGGGGGATGAAAAACTGTTTTTT.

The CDR3 here is CASSSRQGSRIEQFF. DNA for the CDR3: TGTGCCAGCAGCTCCAGACAGGGTAGTCGGATTGAGCAGTTCTTC. The chain has TRBV7-6 and TRBJ2-1; 7 bases match TRBD1. Trimming at V came to 4 bases and at J to 9 bases, leaving 12 bases not matched to a gene. Germline loops: CDR1 SGHVS, CDR2 FNYEAQ. CDR3 length: 15 amino acids.

The rearrangement joins TRBV5-1 to TRBJ2-3; weak D call: TRBD1 (6 bases). Germline loops: CDR1 SGHRS, CDR2 YFSETQ. V shed 0 bases and J shed 5 bases, with 10 bases lying between them. The length of the CDR3 is 14 residues. CDR3 DNA sequence: TGCGCCAGCAGCTTGGATACAGGGTTAGATACGCAGTATTTT. Translating gives CASSLDTGLDTQYF.

V gene TRBV12-3 or TRBV12-4 combines with J gene TRBJ2-2; D uncertain. The length of the CDR3 is 12 residues. V lost 5 bases to trimming and J lost 3 bases, with 4 bases between them. The CDR3 region is CASSLYTGELFF. The CDR3 DNA reads as TGTGCCAGCAGTCTGTACACCGGGGAGCTGTTTTTT.

The chain recombines TRBV19 with TRBJ1-3; 11 positions agree with TRBD1. CDR1 LNHDA and CDR2 SQIVND come from the germline V gene (reference sequence). The CDR3 totals 18 residues. J lost 3 bases, V lost 3 bases, and 10 bases had no gene match. The CDR3 spells CASSMSPLGTGGGNTIYF. The DNA of the CDR3 is TGTGCCAGTAGTATGTCCCCCCTCGGGACAGGGGGTGGAAACACCATATATTTT. Complete variable domain (other parts from reference TRBV19 and TRBJ1-3): DGGITQSPKYLFRKEGQNVTLSCEQNLNHDAMYWYRQDPGQGLRLIYYSQIVNDFQKGDIAEGYSVSREKKESFPLTVTSAQKNPTAFYLCASSMSPLGTGGGNTIYFGEGSWLTVV.

This sequence joins TRBV12-5 and TRBJ2-2, with D perhaps TRBD2 (5 bases). The CDR3 length is 16 residues. The V gene lost 4 bases and the J gene lost 1 base, with 13 bases spanning the gap. CDR1 and CDR2 (germline): LGHNT, FRNRAP. In DNA form, the CDR3 reads TGTGCTAGTGGTTCCACCGGACTGATGAACACCGGGGAGCTGTTTTTT. Translating it yields CASGSTGLMNTGELFF.

The chain recombines TRBV5-4 with TRBJ2-2; no reliable D call. Germline CDR1 reads SGHNT; CDR2 reads YYREEE (reference sequence). The CDR3 has 14 residues. Between the trimmed V and J ends, which lost 0 bases and 1 base, there was a span of 4 bases. In DNA form, the CDR3 reads TGTGCCAGCAGCTTGGTCGGGAACACCGGGGAGCTGTTTTTT. Translation: CASSLVGNTGELFF.

V usage is TRBV6-5 and J usage is TRBJ2-1; D perhaps matches TRBD2 (6 bases). Germline CDR1 is MNHEY and CDR2 is SVGAGI. V lost 7 bases to trimming and J lost 6 bases, with 10 bases between them. The CDR3 consists of 12 residues. Written as DNA, the CDR3 is TGTGCCAGCACCCGGGGGAGCAATGAGCAGTTCTTC. Translated: CASTRGSNEQFF.

In nucleotides, the CDR3 is TGTGCCAGCAGCGCCACGACTAGCAACTGGGACGACACCGGGGAGCTGTTTTTT. This translates into CASSATTSNWDDTGELFF. J is TRBJ2-2 and V is TRBV7-3; TRBD2 agrees at 7 bases. The J segment lost 3 bases and the V segment lost 5 bases, leaving 15 bases of the junction unmatched. Germline CDR1 and CDR2: SGHTA and FQGTGA. The CDR3 has 18 residues.

The gene calls are TRBV19 and TRBJ1-1; D possibly corresponds to TRBD1 (6 bases). This CDR3 region has 15 residues. Trimming stripped 4 bases from V and 2 bases from J, with 14 bases between. The V gene's germline CDR1 is LNHDA and CDR2 SQIVND (reference sequence). CDR3 loop: CASSTSTGLNTEAFF. The CDR3, as DNA: TGTGCCAGTAGTACCTCTACAGGGCTTAACACTGAAGCTTTCTTT.

The chain joins TRBV3-1 (or the pseudogene TRBV3-2) to TRBJ1-5, with a tentative D call TRBD1 (5 bases). Trimming pared 3 bases from V and 2 bases from J, leaving 11 bases between. Looked up from germline, CDR1 is LGHDT and CDR2 is YNNKEL (reference sequence). CDR3 length: 15 amino acids. Here the CDR3 reads CASSHQGGGNQPQHF. Here the CDR3 DNA reads TGTGCCAGCAGCCACCAGGGTGGGGGCAATCAGCCCCAGCATTTT.